These T cell receptor beta chains were read from a single sample in a study of shared clonotypes between healthy human individuals. Assay used: immunoSEQ multiplex PCR; TCRdb lists only in-frame clones, some missing. The data show under 600,000 clones, with 95% to 98% seen just once and approximately 0.33% held by the top ten. Input material: naive CD8+ T cells sorted from blood. These receptors were collected from a young man in good health. Each CDR3 is given with its conserved first and last residue. Each record gives: V gene, J gene, CDR3 protein.

>TRBV4-3|TRBJ2-5
CASSQEFSMAGETQYF
>TRBV18|TRBJ2-7
CASSPPGGSYEQYF
>TRBV4-1|TRBJ2-1
CASSLTGSGDEQFF
>TRBV14|TRBJ2-3
CASSHSRTRGDTQYF
>TRBV9|TRBJ1-1
CASSESGVNTEAFF
>TRBV7-6|TRBJ2-1
CASSWADSYNEQFF
>TRBV5-1|TRBJ2-7
CASSLISVPGYEQYF
>TRBV11-2|TRBJ2-7
CASRDGAGEQYF
>TRBV4-1|TRBJ2-1
CASSQSGLVGYNEQFF
>TRBV29-1|TRBJ2-1
CSVFPTNEQFF